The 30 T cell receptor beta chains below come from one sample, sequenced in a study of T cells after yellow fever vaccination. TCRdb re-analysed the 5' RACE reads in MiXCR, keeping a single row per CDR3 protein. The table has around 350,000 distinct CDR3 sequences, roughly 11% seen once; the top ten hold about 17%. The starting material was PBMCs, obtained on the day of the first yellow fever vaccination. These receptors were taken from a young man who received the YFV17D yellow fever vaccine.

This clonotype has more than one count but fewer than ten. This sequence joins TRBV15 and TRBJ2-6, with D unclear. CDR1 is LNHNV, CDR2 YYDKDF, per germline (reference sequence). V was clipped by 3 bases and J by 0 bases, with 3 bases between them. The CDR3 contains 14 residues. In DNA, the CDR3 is TGTGCCACCAGCAGGCTCTCTGGGGCCAACGTCCTGACTTTC. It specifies CATSRLSGANVLTF.

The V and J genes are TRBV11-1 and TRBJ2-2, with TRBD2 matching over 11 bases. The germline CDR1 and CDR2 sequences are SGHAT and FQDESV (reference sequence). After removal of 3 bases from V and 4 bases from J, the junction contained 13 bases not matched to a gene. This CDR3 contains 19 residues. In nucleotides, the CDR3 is TGTGCCAGCAGCTTCAGGGGACTAGCGGACCTGCAAGGCACCGGGGAGCTGTTTTTT. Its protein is CASSFRGLADLQGTGELFF.

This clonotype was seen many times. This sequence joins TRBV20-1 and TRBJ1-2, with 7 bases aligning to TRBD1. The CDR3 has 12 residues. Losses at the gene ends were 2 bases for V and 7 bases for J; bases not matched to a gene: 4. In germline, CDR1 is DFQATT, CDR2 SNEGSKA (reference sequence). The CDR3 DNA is TGCAGTGCTAGATCAGGGGGAGGTGGCTACACCTTC. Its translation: CSARSGGGGYTF.

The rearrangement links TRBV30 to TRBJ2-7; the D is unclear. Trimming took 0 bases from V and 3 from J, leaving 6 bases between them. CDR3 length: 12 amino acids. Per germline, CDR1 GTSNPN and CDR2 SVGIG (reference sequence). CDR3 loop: CAWSVTDYEQYF. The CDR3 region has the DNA TGTGCCTGGAGTGTAACAGACTACGAGCAGTACTTC.

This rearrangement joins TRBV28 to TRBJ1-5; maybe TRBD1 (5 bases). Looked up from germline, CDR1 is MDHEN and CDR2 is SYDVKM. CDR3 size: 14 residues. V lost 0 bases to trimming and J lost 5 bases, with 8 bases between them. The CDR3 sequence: CASSLWQGHQPQHF. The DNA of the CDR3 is TGTGCCAGCAGTTTATGGCAGGGTCATCAGCCCCAGCATTTT.

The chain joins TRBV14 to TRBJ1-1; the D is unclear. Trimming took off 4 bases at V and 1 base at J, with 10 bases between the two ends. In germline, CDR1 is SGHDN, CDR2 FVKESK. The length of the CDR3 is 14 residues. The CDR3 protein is CASSRSATNTEAFF. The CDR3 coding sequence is TGTGCCAGCAGCCGGTCGGCCACGAACACTGAAGCTTTCTTT.

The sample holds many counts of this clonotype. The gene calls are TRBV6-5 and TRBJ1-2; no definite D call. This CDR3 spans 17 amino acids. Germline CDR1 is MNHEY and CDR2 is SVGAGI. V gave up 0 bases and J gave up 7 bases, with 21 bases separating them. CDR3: CASSYSGSSFLLSGYTF. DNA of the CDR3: TGTGCCAGCAGTTACTCGGGCAGTTCGTTCCTACTATCTGGCTACACCTTC.

The CDR3 DNA sequence: TGTGCCAGCAGCGTAGACCCGGGACTAGCGGGGGGCCAGTCCTGGCAGTTCTTC. As protein: CASSVDPGLAGGQSWQFF. The chain combines TRBV9 with TRBJ2-1, with 15 bases identical to TRBD2. The germline gives CDR1 SGDLS, CDR2 YYNGEE. The CDR3 runs to 18 residues. Trimming cost V 0 bases and J 12 bases; bases outside gene matches: 13.

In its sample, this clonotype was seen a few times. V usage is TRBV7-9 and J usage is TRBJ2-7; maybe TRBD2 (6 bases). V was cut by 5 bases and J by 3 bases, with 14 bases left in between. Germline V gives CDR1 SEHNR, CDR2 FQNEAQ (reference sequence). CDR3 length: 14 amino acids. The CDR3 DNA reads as TGTGCCAGCAGCCCGGACTACAGCGGCTACGAGCAGTACGTC. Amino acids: CASSPDYSGYEQYV.

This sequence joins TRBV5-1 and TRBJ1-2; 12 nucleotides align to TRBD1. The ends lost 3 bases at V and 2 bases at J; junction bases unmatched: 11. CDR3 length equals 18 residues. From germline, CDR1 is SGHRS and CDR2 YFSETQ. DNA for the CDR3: TGCGCCAGCAGCTCCGGCTTGGGACAGGGGGCATCCAACTATGGCTACACCTTC. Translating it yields CASSSGLGQGASNYGYTF.

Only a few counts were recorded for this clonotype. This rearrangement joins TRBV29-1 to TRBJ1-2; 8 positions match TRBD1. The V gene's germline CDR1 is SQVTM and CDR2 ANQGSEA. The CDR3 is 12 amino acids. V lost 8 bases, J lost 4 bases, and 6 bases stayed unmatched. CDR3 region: CSFRRGLYGYTF. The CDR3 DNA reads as TGCAGCTTCCGCAGGGGGCTCTATGGCTACACCTTC.

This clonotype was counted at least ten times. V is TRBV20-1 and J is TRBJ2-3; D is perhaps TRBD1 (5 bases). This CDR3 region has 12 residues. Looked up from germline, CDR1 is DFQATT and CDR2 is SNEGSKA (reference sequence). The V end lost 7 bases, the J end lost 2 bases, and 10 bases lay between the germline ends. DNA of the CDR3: TGCAGTGTACCGACAGCCACAGATACGCAGTATTTT. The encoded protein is CSVPTATDTQYF.

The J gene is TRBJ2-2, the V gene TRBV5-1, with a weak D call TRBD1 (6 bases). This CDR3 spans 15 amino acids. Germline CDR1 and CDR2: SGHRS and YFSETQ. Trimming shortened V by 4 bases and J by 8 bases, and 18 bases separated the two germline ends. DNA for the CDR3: TGCGCCAGCAGCCCGGCCTCCAGGGGCCAGGGGGAGCTGTTTTTT. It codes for CASSPASRGQGELFF.

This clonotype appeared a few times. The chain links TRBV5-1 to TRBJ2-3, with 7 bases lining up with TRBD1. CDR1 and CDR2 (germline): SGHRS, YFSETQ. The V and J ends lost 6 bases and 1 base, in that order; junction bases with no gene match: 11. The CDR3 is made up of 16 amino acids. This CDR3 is CASNNRGWLGTDTQYF. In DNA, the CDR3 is TGCGCCAGCAATAACAGGGGCTGGTTGGGCACAGATACGCAGTATTTT.

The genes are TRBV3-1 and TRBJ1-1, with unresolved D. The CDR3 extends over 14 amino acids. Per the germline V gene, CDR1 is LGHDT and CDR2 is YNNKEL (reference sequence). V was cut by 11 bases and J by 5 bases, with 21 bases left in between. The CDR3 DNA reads TGTGCCTCCTGCCAAGGGAGTCTGCGGACTGAAGCTTTCTTT. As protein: CASCQGSLRTEAFF.

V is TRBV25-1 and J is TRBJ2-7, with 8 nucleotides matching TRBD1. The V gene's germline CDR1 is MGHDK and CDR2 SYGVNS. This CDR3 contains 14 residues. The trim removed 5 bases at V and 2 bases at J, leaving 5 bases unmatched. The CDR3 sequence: CASSKDRDTYEQYF. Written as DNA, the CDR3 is TGTGCCAGCAGTAAGGACAGGGACACCTACGAGCAGTACTTC.

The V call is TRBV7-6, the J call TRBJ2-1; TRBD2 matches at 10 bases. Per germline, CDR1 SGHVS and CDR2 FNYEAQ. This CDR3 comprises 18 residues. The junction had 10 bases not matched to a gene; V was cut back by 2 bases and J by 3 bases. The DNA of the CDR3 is TGTGCCAGCAGCTTATCCAGCGGGGGGGCCAACGACTACAATGAGCAGTTCTTC. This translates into CASSLSSGGANDYNEQFF.

CDR3 residues: CASSKGVGRANTEAFF. In nucleotides, the CDR3 is TGTGCCAGCAGCAAGGGGGTGGGCAGGGCGAACACTGAAGCTTTCTTT. The chain uses TRBV7-2 and TRBJ1-1; D might be TRBD1 (6 bases). This CDR3 has 16 amino acids. Germline CDR1 reads SGHTA; CDR2 reads FQGNSA. V was cut by 5 bases and J by 1 base, with 17 bases left in between.

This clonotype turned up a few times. CDR3 sequence (DNA): TGTGCCAGCAGCATTGGACAGGGGCGCGTCTATGGCTACACCTTC. Residues: CASSIGQGRVYGYTF. V is TRBV5-6 and J is TRBJ1-2; 9 positions match TRBD1. Germline CDR1 reads SGHDT; CDR2 reads YYEEEE. This CDR3 contains 15 residues. The V segment lost 4 bases and the J segment 4 bases; nucleotides outside the gene matches: 8.

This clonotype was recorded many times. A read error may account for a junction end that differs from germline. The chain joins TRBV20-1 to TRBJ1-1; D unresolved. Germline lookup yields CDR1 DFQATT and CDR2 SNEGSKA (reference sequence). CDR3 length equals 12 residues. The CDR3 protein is CSARVLSSEAFF. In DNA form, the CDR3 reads TGCAGTGCCAGAGTCTTAAGTTCTGAAGCTTTCTTT.

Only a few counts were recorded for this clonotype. CDR3 DNA sequence: TGCGCCAGCAGCTACGACGTACGGGGACAGGGTGGGGAGACCCAGTACTTC. Protein sequence: CASSYDVRGQGGETQYF. This chain links TRBV4-3 with TRBJ2-5; 9 bases align to TRBD1. J was trimmed by 5 bases and V by 5 bases; bases with no gene match: 15. The CDR3 totals 17 residues. The V gene's germline CDR1 is LGHNA and CDR2 YSLEER.

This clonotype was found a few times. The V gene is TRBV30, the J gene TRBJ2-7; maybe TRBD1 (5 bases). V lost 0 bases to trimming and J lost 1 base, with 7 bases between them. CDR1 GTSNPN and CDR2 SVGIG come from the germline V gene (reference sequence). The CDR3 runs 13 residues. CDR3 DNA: TGTGCCTGGAGTGTAGGGGTTTCCTACGAGCAGTACTTC. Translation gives CAWSVGVSYEQYF.

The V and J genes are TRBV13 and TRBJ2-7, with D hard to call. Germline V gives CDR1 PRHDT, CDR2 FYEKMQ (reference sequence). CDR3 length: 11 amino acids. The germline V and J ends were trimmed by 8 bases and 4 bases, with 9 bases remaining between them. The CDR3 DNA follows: TGTGCCAGCGGCCCCCAGTACGAGCAGTACGTC. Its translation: CASGPQYEQYV.

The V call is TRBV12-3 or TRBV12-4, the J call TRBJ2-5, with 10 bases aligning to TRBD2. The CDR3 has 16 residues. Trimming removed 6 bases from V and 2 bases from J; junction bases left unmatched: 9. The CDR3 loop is CASSWTSGTIQETQYF. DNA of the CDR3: TGTGCCAGCAGCTGGACTAGCGGAACGATACAAGAGACCCAGTACTTC.

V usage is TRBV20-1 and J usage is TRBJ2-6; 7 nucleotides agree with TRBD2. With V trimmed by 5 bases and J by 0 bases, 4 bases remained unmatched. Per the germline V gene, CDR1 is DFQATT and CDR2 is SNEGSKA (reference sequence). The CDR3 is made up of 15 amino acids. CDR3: CSAPGLSSGANVLTF. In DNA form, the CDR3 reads TGCAGTGCTCCGGGACTAAGCTCTGGGGCCAACGTCCTGACTTTC.

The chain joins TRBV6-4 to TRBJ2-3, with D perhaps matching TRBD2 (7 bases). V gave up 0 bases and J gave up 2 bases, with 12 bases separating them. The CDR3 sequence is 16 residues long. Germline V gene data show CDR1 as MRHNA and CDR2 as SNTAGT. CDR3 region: CASSDSAGAPTDTQYF. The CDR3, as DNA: TGTGCCAGCAGTGACTCCGCGGGGGCCCCCACAGATACGCAGTATTTT.

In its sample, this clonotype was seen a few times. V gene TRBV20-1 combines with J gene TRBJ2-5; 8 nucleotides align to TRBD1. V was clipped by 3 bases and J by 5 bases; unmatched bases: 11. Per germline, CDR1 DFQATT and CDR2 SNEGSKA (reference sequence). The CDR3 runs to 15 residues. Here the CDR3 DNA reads TGCAGTGCTAGTCGATCGGGGACAGGCCGGGAGACCCAGTACTTC. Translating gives CSASRSGTGRETQYF.

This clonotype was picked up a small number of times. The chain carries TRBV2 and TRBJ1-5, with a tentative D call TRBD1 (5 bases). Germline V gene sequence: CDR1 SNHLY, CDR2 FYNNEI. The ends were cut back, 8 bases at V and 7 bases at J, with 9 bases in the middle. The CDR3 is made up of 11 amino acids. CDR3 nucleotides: TGTGCCAGCGGGACCCAGCAGCCCCAGCATTTT. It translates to CASGTQQPQHF.

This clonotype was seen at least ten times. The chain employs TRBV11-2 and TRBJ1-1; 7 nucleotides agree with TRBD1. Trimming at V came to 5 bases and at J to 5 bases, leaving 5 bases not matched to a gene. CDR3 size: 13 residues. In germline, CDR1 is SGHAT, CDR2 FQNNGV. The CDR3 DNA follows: TGTGCCAGCAGCGGCGGGACAGCGACTGAAGCTTTCTTT. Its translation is CASSGGTATEAFF.

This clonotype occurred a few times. The CDR3 DNA is TGTGCCAGCACTTCCCGCCCGACAGGGGGTTCTGAGCAGTTCTTC. Translation: CASTSRPTGGSEQFF. The V and J genes are TRBV6-5 and TRBJ2-1; 9 positions agree with TRBD1. CDR1 and CDR2 (germline): MNHEY, SVGAGI. Unmatched junction bases numbered 13, after V lost 7 bases and J lost 9 bases. This CDR3 region has 15 residues.